This T cell receptor (beta chain) was identified during a study of Ad26.COV2.S vaccination and SARS-CoV-2 variants. The treatment here: some 19 received Ad26.COV2.S at low or high dose, single or two shots; about 5 received placebo; per-sample allocation not given. Specimens were obtained on day 63 following the first vaccine or placebo injection. CDR3 length: 16 residues. Germline V gene lookup returns CDR1 SGHTA and CDR2 FQGTGA. Trimming cost V 1 base and J 9 bases, with 19 bases left between them. Some clones are missing from TCRdb's copy, which holds only in-frame ones; the method was immunoSEQ multiplex PCR. The data show about 460,000 clones, 70% to 90% seen once.

The source is a person aged 18 to 65 who received the Ad26.COV2.S COVID-19 vaccine or a placebo. The V and J genes are TRBV7-3 and TRBJ2-1, with TRBD1 as a possible D gene (7 bases). This specimen was peripheral blood, taken in a trial of Ad26.COV2.S vaccine versus placebo. In DNA, the CDR3 is TGTGCCAGCAGCTTAAGACAGGGCCTAGCGTTTACTGAGCAGTTCTTC. This sequence encodes CASSLRQGLAFTEQFF.